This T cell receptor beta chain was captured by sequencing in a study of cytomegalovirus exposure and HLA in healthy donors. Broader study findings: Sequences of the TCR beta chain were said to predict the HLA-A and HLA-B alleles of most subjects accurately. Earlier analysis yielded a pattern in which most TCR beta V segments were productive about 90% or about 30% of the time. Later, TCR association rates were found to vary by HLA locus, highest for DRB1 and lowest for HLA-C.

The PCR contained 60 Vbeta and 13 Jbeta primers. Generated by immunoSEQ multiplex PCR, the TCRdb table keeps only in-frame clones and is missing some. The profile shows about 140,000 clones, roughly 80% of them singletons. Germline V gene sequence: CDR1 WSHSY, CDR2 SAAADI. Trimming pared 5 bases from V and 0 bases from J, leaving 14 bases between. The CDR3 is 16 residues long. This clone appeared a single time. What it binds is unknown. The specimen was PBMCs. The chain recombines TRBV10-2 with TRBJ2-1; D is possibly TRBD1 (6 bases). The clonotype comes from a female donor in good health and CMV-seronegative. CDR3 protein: CASSREGDRSYNEQFF. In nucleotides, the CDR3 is TGCGCCAGCAGTCGAGAGGGGGACCGCTCCTACAATGAGCAGTTCTTC.